Below are 21 T cell receptor beta chains sequenced from a single sample in a study of Ad26.COV2.S vaccination and SARS-CoV-2 variants. Libraries were prepared by immunoSEQ multiplex PCR; TCRdb keeps only in-frame clonotypes and omits some of them. The sample yields 350,000 to 500,000 clones, 80% to 90% seen once. Treatment indicated: some 19 received Ad26.COV2.S at low or high dose, single or two shots; several received placebo; per-sample allocation not given. Specimens were obtained on day 63 following the first vaccine or placebo injection. This sample comprised peripheral blood, obtained in a trial of Ad26.COV2.S vaccine versus placebo. All receptors come from a person between 18 and 60 years old who received the Ad26.COV2.S COVID-19 vaccine or a placebo.

This clone was seen once. Other nucleotide sequences in the sample specify the same CDR3. This chain uses TRBV9 with TRBJ1-2; D not resolved. The CDR3 contains 15 residues. Germline lookup yields CDR1 SGDLS and CDR2 YYNGEE. V was clipped by 0 bases and J by 0 bases, with 9 bases between them. CDR3 nucleotides: TGTGCCAGCAGCGTAGGTCCCGGAGCTAACTATGGCTACACCTTC. Translation gives CASSVGPGANYGYTF.

This rearrangement joins TRBV7-9 to TRBJ1-2; D remains unclear. The ends were cut back, 2 bases at V and 4 bases at J, with 17 bases in the middle. Germline V gene data show CDR1 as SEHNR and CDR2 as FQNEAQ (reference sequence). CDR3 size: 16 residues. The CDR3 loop reads CASSLNIVGISYGYTF. CDR3 coding DNA: TGTGCCAGCAGCTTAAACATAGTCGGCATCAGCTATGGCTACACCTTC. Variable domain in full (rest from reference TRBV7-9 and TRBJ1-2): DTGVSQNPRHKITKRGQNVTFRCDPISEHNRLYWYRQTLGQGPEFLTYFQNEAQLEKSRLLSDRFSAERPKGSFSTLEIQRTEQGDSAMYLCASSLNIVGISYGYTFGSGTRLTVV.

The chain recombines TRBV24-1 with TRBJ2-5; unclear D gene. Germline values: CDR1 KGHDR, CDR2 SFDVKD. The CDR3 is 15 residues long. Trimming removed 3 bases from V and 2 bases from J, with 12 bases in between. CDR3: CATSDPTRAQETQYF. The DNA of the CDR3 is TGTGCCACCAGTGATCCCACCCGCGCGCAAGAGACCCAGTACTTC.

V usage is TRBV6-5 and J usage is TRBJ2-7; 7 bases align to TRBD1. J gave up 10 bases and V 5 bases, and 8 bases lay outside the gene matches. The CDR3 covers 12 residues. Germline V gene lookup returns CDR1 MNHEY and CDR2 SVGAGI. Here the CDR3 reads CASSRRGQDQYF. The DNA of the CDR3 is TGTGCCAGCAGTCGCCGCGGACAGGACCAGTACTTC.

The CDR3 DNA reads TGTGCCAGCAGCGTCCGGGACACCACTAACTATGGCTACACCTTC. Its protein is CASSVRDTTNYGYTF. The chain links TRBV9 to TRBJ1-2; a possible D gene is TRBD1 (6 bases). Trimming took off 2 bases at V and 0 bases at J, with 11 bases between the two ends. This CDR3 has 15 amino acids. The germline V gene encodes CDR1 SGDLS and CDR2 YYNGEE.

The V and J genes are TRBV3-1 (or the pseudogene TRBV3-2) and TRBJ1-1, with a tentative D call TRBD1 (5 bases). Germline values: CDR1 LGHDT, CDR2 YNNKEL (reference sequence). V lost 4 bases to trimming and J lost 8 bases, with 17 bases between them. The CDR3 is 14 residues long. The CDR3 spells CASSLRDGESEAFF. CDR3 sequence (DNA): TGTGCCAGCAGCCTGCGGGACGGCGAATCGGAAGCTTTCTTT.

This sequence joins TRBV30 and TRBJ1-1; 8 nucleotides agree with TRBD1. V was clipped by 1 base and J by 3 bases; unmatched bases: 4. This CDR3 is 14 amino acids long. From germline, CDR1 is GTSNPN and CDR2 SVGIG (reference sequence). CDR3 nucleotides: TGTGCCTGGAGTGCGGGGACAGGATACACTGAAGCTTTCTTT. Its translation is CAWSAGTGYTEAFF.

The chain couples TRBV5-1 to TRBJ2-2; D might be TRBD1 or TRBD2, each matching 5 bases. Germline assignment: CDR1 SGHRS and CDR2 YFSETQ. The CDR3 runs to 16 residues. V was cut by 0 bases and J by 0 bases, with 9 bases left in between. For the CDR3, the DNA is TGCGCCAGCAGCTTGGCGGGACCTCCGAACACCGGGGAGCTGTTTTTT. Translating gives CASSLAGPPNTGELFF.

The rearrangement links TRBV6-2 or TRBV6-3 to TRBJ2-3, with TRBD2 matching 8 bases. V gave up 6 bases and J gave up 4 bases; unmatched junction bases: 15. The V gene's germline CDR1 is MNHEY and CDR2 SVGEGT. The CDR3 is made up of 17 amino acids. CDR3: CASSHSGTRQLADTQYF. CDR3 coding DNA: TGTGCCAGCAGCCACTCCGGGACTAGGCAGTTAGCAGATACGCAGTATTTT.

The chain joins TRBV29-1 to TRBJ2-1; tentatively, D is TRBD1 (6 bases). Germline V gene lookup returns CDR1 SQVTM and CDR2 ANQGSEA. V shed 6 bases and J shed 3 bases, with 15 bases lying between them. The CDR3 loop spans 14 amino acids. The CDR3 DNA follows: TGCAGCGTCTCGACAGGCTTTTTCTACAATGAGCAGTTCTTC. It is translated as CSVSTGFFYNEQFF.

V is TRBV19 and J is TRBJ2-7; 7 nucleotides agree with TRBD1. The V gene's germline CDR1 is LNHDA and CDR2 SQIVND (reference sequence). V shed 6 bases, J shed 4 bases, and the junction held 6 bases outside the gene matches. There are 13 residues in the CDR3. CDR3 nucleotide sequence: TGTGCCAGTAGCATAAGGACAGGATACGAGCAGTACTTC. Amino acid sequence: CASSIRTGYEQYF. The full variable domain, rest sourced from reference TRBV19 and TRBJ2-7, is DGGITQSPKYLFRKEGQNVTLSCEQNLNHDAMYWYRQDPGQGLRLIYYSQIVNDFQKGDIAEGYSVSREKKESFPLTVTSAQKNPTAFYLCASSIRTGYEQYFGPGTRLTVT.

This chain links TRBV6-6 with TRBJ2-1, with 13 bases fitting TRBD2. This CDR3 contains 16 residues. V gave up 8 bases and J gave up 6 bases; unmatched junction bases: 10. Germline values: CDR1 MNHNY, CDR2 SVGAGI (reference sequence). For the CDR3, the DNA is TGTGCCAGCGGACTAGCGGGAGAGGGCTGGGGCAATGAGCAGTTCTTC. Its protein product is CASGLAGEGWGNEQFF.

The rearrangement links TRBV10-3 to TRBJ2-3; TRBD2 aligns across 14 bases. CDR1 and CDR2 (germline): ENHRY, SYGVKD. Trimming cost V 6 bases and J 1 base; bases outside gene matches: 12. The CDR3 contains 19 residues. The CDR3, as DNA: TGTGCCATCAGGGGGAGCGGGACTAGCGGGAGAGGTGGCACAGATACGCAGTATTTT. This codes for CAIRGSGTSGRGGTDTQYF.

The V and J genes are TRBV11-2 and TRBJ2-4, with 7 bases fitting TRBD1. The germline gives CDR1 SGHAT, CDR2 FQNNGV. J lost 2 bases, V lost 5 bases, and 6 bases had no gene match. The CDR3 loop spans 15 amino acids. CDR3 nucleotide sequence: TGTGCCAGCAGCATACTACAGGGGTCCAAAAACATTCAGTACTTC. It yields the protein CASSILQGSKNIQYF.

The chain joins TRBV7-2 to TRBJ2-5; 12 bases agree with TRBD2. CDR1 is SGHTA, CDR2 FQGNSA, per germline. The CDR3 has 19 amino acids. Trimming at V came to 4 bases and at J to 0 bases, leaving 12 bases not matched to a gene. In DNA form, the CDR3 reads TGTGCCAGCAGCTCCGAACTAGCGGGGGGTTTTTTGTACCAAGAGACCCAGTACTTC. This sequence encodes CASSSELAGGFLYQETQYF. The full variable domain, in which reference TRBV7-2 and TRBJ2-5 provide the parts outside the CDR3, is GAGVSQSPSNKVTEKGKDVELRCDPISGHTALYWYRQSLGQGLEFLIYFQGNSAPDKSGLPSDRFSAERTGGSVSTLTIQRTQQEDSAVYLCASSSELAGGFLYQETQYFGPGTRLLVL.

The chain uses TRBV4-3 and TRBJ2-7; 10 bases match TRBD1. The CDR3 runs 15 residues. Germline V gene sequence: CDR1 LGHNA, CDR2 YSLEER. V trimming: 4 bases; J trimming: 4 bases; junction bases outside the gene matches: 7. CDR3 sequence reads: CASSPYDRGQYEQYF. CDR3 nucleotides: TGCGCCAGCAGCCCTTACGACAGGGGGCAGTACGAGCAGTACTTC.

The chain uses TRBV7-9 and TRBJ2-3; D is ambiguous. The V and J ends lost 5 bases and 2 bases respectively, with 20 bases between them. The CDR3 sequence is 17 residues long. Germline assignment: CDR1 SEHNR and CDR2 FQNEAQ (reference sequence). As DNA, the CDR3 is TGTGCCAGCAGCCGATGGCTTGGACGGCTGCTCACAGATACGCAGTATTTT. Protein: CASSRWLGRLLTDTQYF.

The sample holds a few counts of this clone. The gene calls are TRBV12-3 or TRBV12-4 and TRBJ1-5; TRBD1 agrees at 7 bases. V shed 5 bases and J 12 bases; nucleotides not matched to a gene: 4. The CDR3 length is 11 residues. The CDR3 protein is CASSQTGLQHF. The CDR3 DNA reads as TGTGCCAGCAGTCAGACAGGGCTCCAGCATTTT.

The V call is TRBV7-9, the J call TRBJ1-1; no firm D call. Germline loops: CDR1 SEHNR, CDR2 FQNEAQ (reference sequence). The CDR3 consists of 14 residues. Trimming cost V 5 bases and J 1 base, with 11 bases left between them. CDR3 in DNA: TGTGCCAGCAGCGGACGATATGCGAACACTGAAGCTTTCTTT. Translation: CASSGRYANTEAFF.

V gene TRBV5-1 combines with J gene TRBJ2-5, with D unresolved. This CDR3 is 14 amino acids long. The germline V gene encodes CDR1 SGHRS and CDR2 YFSETQ. V lost 0 bases, J lost 5 bases, and 11 bases lay in between. The CDR3 coding sequence is TGCGCCAGCAGCTTGGGTGAGGTACGGGAGACCCAGTACTTC. It codes for CASSLGEVRETQYF.

V usage is TRBV7-7 and J usage is TRBJ1-4; tentatively, D is TRBD1 (6 bases). Germline loops: CDR1 SSHAT, CDR2 FNYEAQ (reference sequence). Trimming removed 3 bases at V and 7 bases at J, with 9 bases between. The CDR3 is 13 amino acids. CDR3 sequence: CASSFSRGEKLFF. DNA of the CDR3: TGTGCCAGCAGCTTCTCCAGGGGTGAAAAACTGTTTTTT.